The rows below give T cell receptor beta chains drawn from one sample of a study of identical twins. MiXCR was run by TCRdb on the 5' RACE reads, yielding one entry per CDR3 protein. The table shows about 570,000 distinct CDR3 sequences, with around a tenth occurring only once. This same sample was also taken into another study, of yellow fever vaccine responses in identical twins.

Material: PBMCs. All receptors come from a woman aged 18-29 years in good health. The CDR3 runs from the conserved cysteine through the conserved F or W. Fields, in order: V gene, J gene, D gene, clone size, CDR3 protein, CDR3 DNA. A D gene is named only where the DNA matches it firmly. For some rows the clone size is stated as once, few or many, or as a class when expanded; others skip it.

>TRBV20-1|TRBJ2-2|TRBD1|many
CSAPRQGTGELFF
TGCAGTGCGCCGCGACAGGGCACCGGGGAGCTGTTTTTT
>TRBV5-1|TRBJ2-1|-|-
CASSPTPHNEQFF
TGCGCCAGCAGCCCGACACCTCACAATGAGCAGTTCTTC
>TRBV10-3|TRBJ2-3|TRBD1|few
CAITKDRASTDTQYF
TGTGCCATCACCAAAGACAGGGCGAGCACAGATACGCAGTATTTT
>TRBV25-1|TRBJ2-2|-|many
CASSEPPRGGLEPTGELFF
TGTGCCAGCAGTGAACCACCCAGGGGCGGACTTGAACCCACCGGGGAGCTGTTTTTT
>TRBV7-9|TRBJ1-5|-|-
CASSPYQDKNQPQHF
TGTGCCAGCAGCCCCTATCAGGACAAAAATCAGCCCCAGCATTTT
>TRBV20-1|TRBJ2-5|-|-
CSARSTGKVQGRETQYF
TGCAGTGCTAGAAGCACAGGGAAGGTACAAGGACGGGAGACCCAGTACTTC
>TRBV5-6|TRBJ2-3|-|many
CASSFLATDTQYF
TGTGCCAGCAGCTTTCTGGCCACAGATACGCAGTATTTT
>TRBV20-1|TRBJ2-1|TRBD2|few
CSARWRLAGDVDEQFF
TGCAGTGCTAGATGGCGACTAGCGGGTGATGTGGATGAGCAGTTCTTC
>TRBV12-3/TRBV12-4|TRBJ1-6|-|few
CASSFRGDIWPLHF
TGTGCCAGCAGTTTTAGGGGGGACATTTGGCCCCTCCACTTT
>TRBV7-2|TRBJ2-2|TRBD2|-
CASSEGLAGVGGELFF
TGTGCCAGCAGCGAGGGACTAGCGGGAGTCGGCGGGGAGCTGTTTTTT
>TRBV7-2|TRBJ2-1|-|many
CASSPLRGQFF
TGTGCCAGCAGCCCCCTTCGGGGGCAGTTCTTC
>TRBV24-1|TRBJ2-1|-|many
CATSDLDRYNEQFF
TGTGCCACCAGTGATTTGGACAGGTACAATGAGCAGTTCTTC
>TRBV12-3/TRBV12-4|TRBJ1-5|-|-
CASSGKHNQPQHF
TGTGCCAGCAGTGGGAAACATAATCAGCCCCAGCATTTT
>TRBV2|TRBJ1-5|-|few
CASSVGHYSNQPQHF
TGTGCCAGCAGCGTCGGACACTATAGCAATCAGCCCCAGCATTTT
>TRBV29-1|TRBJ2-7|-|few
CSVDQGSSYEQYF
TGCAGCGTTGACCAGGGGAGCTCCTACGAGCAGTACTTC
>TRBV27|TRBJ1-1|TRBD1|many
CASSLTGGWAEAFF
TGTGCCAGCAGTTTGACAGGGGGCTGGGCTGAAGCTTTCTTT
>TRBV28|TRBJ2-7|-|many
CASSLTGIPYQQYF
TGTGCCAGCAGTCTTACAGGGATACCTTACCAGCAGTACTTC
>TRBV10-3|TRBJ2-3|-|-
CAISEIASVGTDTQYF
TGTGCCATCAGTGAGATTGCTAGCGTGGGCACAGATACGCAGTATTTT
>TRBV5-5|TRBJ2-1|TRBD2|-
CASSEREGLYNEQFF
TGTGCCAGCAGCGAGCGGGAGGGACTATACAATGAGCAGTTCTTC
>TRBV27|TRBJ1-6|TRBD1|-
CASSYLRTGDNSPLHF
TGTGCCAGCAGTTACCTGCGGACAGGAGATAATTCACCCCTCCACTTT
>TRBV19|TRBJ2-7|TRBD1|many
CASSISGQGTHEQYF
TGTGCCAGTAGTATCTCGGGACAGGGTACCCACGAGCAGTACTTC
>TRBV7-2|TRBJ2-5|TRBD2|many
CASSLKAGGGETQYF
TGTGCCAGCAGCTTAAAGGCGGGAGGGGGGGAGACCCAGTACTTC
>TRBV29-1|TRBJ1-3|-|few
CSVESNGGVHGNTIYF
TGCAGCGTTGAGAGCAACGGGGGAGTTCATGGAAACACCATATATTTT
>TRBV25-1|TRBJ2-7|-|-
CASSFAETEQYF
TGTGCCAGCAGTTTTGCAGAAACCGAGCAGTACTTC
>TRBV6-5|TRBJ2-7|-|-
CASSYSSVAQGTSEQYF
TGTGCCAGCAGTTACTCGAGCGTAGCGCAGGGTACTTCCGAGCAGTACTTC
>TRBV12-3/TRBV12-4|TRBJ2-7|TRBD2|-
CASSFWRGAAYEQYF
TGTGCCAGCAGTTTCTGGCGGGGGGCAGCCTACGAGCAGTACTTC
>TRBV3-1|TRBJ1-1|-|few
CASSQSEKDTEAFF
TGTGCCAGCAGCCAAAGTGAGAAAGACACTGAAGCTTTCTTT
>TRBV7-6|TRBJ2-1|-|-
CASSLAPPYNEQFF
TGTGCCAGCAGCTTAGCGCCGCCCTACAATGAGCAGTTCTTC
>TRBV9|TRBJ2-3|TRBD2|few
CASSPRTSGGLPDTQYF
TGTGCCAGCAGCCCACGGACTAGCGGGGGGCTACCGGATACGCAGTATTTT
>TRBV11-2|TRBJ2-1|-|-
CASSSFGARDDNEQFF
TGTGCCAGCAGCTCATTTGGGGCCCGTGATGACAATGAGCAGTTCTTC
>TRBV7-2|TRBJ2-7|-|-
CASSLETGFDEQYF
TGTGCCAGCAGCTTAGAGACAGGCTTCGACGAGCAGTACTTC
>TRBV30|TRBJ2-3|-|few
CAWKAGGTDTQYF
TGTGCCTGGAAGGCAGGGGGGACAGATACGCAGTATTTT